This T cell receptor (beta chain) was recovered during a study of T cell changes during pregnancy in multiple sclerosis. Assay used: immunoSEQ multiplex PCR; TCRdb lists only in-frame clones, some missing. The sample consists of 85,000 to 130,000 clones, roughly nine tenths of them appearing once. Germline V gene data show CDR1 as MNHEY and CDR2 as SMNVEV (reference sequence). CDR3 size: 14 residues. Trimming took off 8 bases at V and 0 bases at J, with 13 bases between the two ends. The sequence was collected from a female donor with multiple sclerosis, enrolled in a pregnancy study. The sample here was peripheral blood, taken before pregnancy. The gene calls are TRBV27 and TRBJ2-5; D gene unclear. CDR3 loop: CASSATEYQETQYF. The CDR3 DNA sequence: TGTGCCAGCTCTGCCACAGAGTACCAAGAGACCCAGTACTTC.